This TCR beta chain came from a study of shared clonotypes between healthy human individuals. Germline V CDR1 and CDR2: LNHDA, SQIVND (reference sequence). The CDR3 consists of 17 residues. V trimming: 5 bases; J trimming: 0 bases; junction bases outside the gene matches: 6. Sequencing was performed with immunoSEQ multiplex PCR; in TCRdb, only in-frame clones are kept and a portion is missing. The data show about 1 million clones, approximately 72% seen once. Material for sequencing was memory CD4+ T cells sorted from blood. The subset was: CD45RA-negative fraction. The V and J genes are TRBV19 and TRBJ2-4, with TRBD2 matching 11 bases. The TCR comes from a man aged 18 to 30 in good health. CDR3 sequence (DNA): TGTGCCAGTAGTCCACGACTAGCGGGATTAGCCAAAAACATTCAGTACTTC. Amino acid sequence: CASSPRLAGLAKNIQYF.